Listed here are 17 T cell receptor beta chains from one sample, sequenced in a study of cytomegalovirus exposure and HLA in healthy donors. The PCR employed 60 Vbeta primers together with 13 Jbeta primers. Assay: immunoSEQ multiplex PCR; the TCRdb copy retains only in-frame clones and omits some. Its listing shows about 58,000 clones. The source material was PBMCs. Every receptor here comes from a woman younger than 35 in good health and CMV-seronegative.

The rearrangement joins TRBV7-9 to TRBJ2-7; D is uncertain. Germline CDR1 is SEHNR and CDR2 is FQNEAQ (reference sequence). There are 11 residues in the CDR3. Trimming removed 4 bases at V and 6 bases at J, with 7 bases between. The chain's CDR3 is CASSSSAEQYF. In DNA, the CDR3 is TGTGCCAGCAGCTCCAGCGCCGAGCAGTACTTC.

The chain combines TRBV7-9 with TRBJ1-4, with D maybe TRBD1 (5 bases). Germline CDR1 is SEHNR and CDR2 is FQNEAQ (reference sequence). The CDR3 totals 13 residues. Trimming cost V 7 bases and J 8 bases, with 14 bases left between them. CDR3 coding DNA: TGTGCCAGCACCAGGGCTCAGGTAGAAAAACTGTTTTTT. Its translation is CASTRAQVEKLFF. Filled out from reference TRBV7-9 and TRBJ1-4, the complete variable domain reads DTGVSQNPRHKITKRGQNVTFRCDPISEHNRLYWYRQTLGQGPEFLTYFQNEAQLEKSRLLSDRFSAERPKGSFSTLEIQRTEQGDSAMYLCASTRAQVEKLFFGSGTQLSVL.

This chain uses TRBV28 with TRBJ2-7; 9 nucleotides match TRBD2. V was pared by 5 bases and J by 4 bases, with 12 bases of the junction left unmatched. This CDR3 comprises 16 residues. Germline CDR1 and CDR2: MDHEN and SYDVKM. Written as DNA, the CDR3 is TGTGCCAGCAGTACCCCCTCAGGGCGGGAGGGGTACGAGCAGTACTTC. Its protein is CASSTPSGREGYEQYF.

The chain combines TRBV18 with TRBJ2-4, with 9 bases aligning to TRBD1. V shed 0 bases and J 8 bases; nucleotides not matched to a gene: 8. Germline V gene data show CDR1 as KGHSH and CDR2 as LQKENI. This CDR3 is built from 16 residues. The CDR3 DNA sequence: TGTGCCAGCTCACCACCTCATGGGGACAGGGAATACATTCAGTACTTC. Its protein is CASSPPHGDREYIQYF.

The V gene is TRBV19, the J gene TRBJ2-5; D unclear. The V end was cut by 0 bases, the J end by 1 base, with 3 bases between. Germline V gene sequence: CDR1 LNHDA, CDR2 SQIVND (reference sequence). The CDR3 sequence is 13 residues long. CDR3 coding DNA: TGTGCCAGTAGTATAGAGGCCCAAGAGACCCAGTACTTC. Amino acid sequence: CASSIEAQETQYF.

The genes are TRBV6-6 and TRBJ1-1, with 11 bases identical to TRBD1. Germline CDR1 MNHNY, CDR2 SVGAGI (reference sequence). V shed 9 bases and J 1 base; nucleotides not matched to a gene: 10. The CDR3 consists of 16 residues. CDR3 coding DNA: TGTGCCAGTGGGGACAGGGGGTTTTCCCCGAACACTGAAGCTTTCTTT. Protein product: CASGDRGFSPNTEAFF.

The CDR3 reads CASSQARGGADTQYF. CDR3 bases: TGTGCCAGCAGCCAAGCCCGGGGGGGCGCAGATACGCAGTATTTT. This chain connects TRBV4-2 to TRBJ2-3; 8 bases fit TRBD2. CDR3 length equals 15 residues. J lost 4 bases, V lost 1 base, and 4 bases had no gene match. CDR1 is LGHNA and CDR2 is YNFKEQ in the germline V gene.

CDR3 residues: CASSVGGRYQETQYF. CDR3 in DNA: TGTGCCAGCAGCGTAGGGGGGAGGTACCAAGAGACCCAGTACTTC. The chain is built from TRBV9 and TRBJ2-5; TRBD2 might be the D (6 bases). Germline V gene lookup returns CDR1 SGDLS and CDR2 YYNGEE. The V end was cut by 0 bases, the J end by 0 bases, with 9 bases between. This CDR3 has 15 residues.

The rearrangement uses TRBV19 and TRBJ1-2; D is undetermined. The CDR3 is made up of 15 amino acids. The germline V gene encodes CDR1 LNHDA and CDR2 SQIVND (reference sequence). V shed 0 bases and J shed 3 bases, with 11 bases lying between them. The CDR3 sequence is CASSIERGSHYGYTF. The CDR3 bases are TGTGCCAGTAGTATAGAACGAGGGAGCCACTATGGCTACACCTTC. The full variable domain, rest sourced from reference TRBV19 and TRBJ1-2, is DGGITQSPKYLFRKEGQNVTLSCEQNLNHDAMYWYRQDPGQGLRLIYYSQIVNDFQKGDIAEGYSVSREKKESFPLTVTSAQKNPTAFYLCASSIERGSHYGYTFGSGTRLTVV.

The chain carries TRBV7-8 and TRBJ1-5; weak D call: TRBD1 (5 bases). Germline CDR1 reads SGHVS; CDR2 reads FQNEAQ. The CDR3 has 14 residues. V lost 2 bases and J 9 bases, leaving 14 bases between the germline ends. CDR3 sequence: CASSLRDSPPPQHF. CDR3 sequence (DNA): TGTGCCAGCAGCTTAAGGGACTCACCCCCGCCCCAGCATTTT.

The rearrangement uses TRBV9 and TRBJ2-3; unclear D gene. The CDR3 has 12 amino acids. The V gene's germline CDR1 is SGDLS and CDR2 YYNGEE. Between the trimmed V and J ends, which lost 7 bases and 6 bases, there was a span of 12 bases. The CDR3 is CASAASVDTQYF. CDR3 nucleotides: TGTGCCAGCGCGGCCTCCGTCGATACGCAGTATTTT.

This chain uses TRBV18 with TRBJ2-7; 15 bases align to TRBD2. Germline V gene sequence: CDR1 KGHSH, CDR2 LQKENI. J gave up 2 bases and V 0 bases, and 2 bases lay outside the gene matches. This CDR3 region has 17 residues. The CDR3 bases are TGTGCCAGCTCACCACCGGGACTAGCGGGAGGAGCCTACGAGCAGTACTTC. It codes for CASSPPGLAGGAYEQYF.

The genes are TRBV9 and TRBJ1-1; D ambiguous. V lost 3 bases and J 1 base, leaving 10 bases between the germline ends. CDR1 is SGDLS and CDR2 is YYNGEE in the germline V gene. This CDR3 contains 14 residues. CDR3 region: CASSGLPQNTEAFF. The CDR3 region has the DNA TGTGCCAGCAGCGGACTCCCACAGAACACTGAAGCTTTCTTT.

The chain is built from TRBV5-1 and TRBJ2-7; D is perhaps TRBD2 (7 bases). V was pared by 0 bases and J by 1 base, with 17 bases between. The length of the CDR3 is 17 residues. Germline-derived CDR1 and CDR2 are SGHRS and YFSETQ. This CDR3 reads CASSLGPGASGSYEQYF. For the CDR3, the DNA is TGCGCCAGCAGCTTGGGCCCGGGGGCTAGCGGATCCTACGAGCAGTACTTC.

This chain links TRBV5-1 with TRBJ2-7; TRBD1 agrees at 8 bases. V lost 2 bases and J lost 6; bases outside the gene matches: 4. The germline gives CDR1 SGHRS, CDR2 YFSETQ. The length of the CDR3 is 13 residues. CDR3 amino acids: CASSFGQGGEQYF. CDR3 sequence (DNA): TGCGCCAGCAGCTTTGGACAGGGAGGCGAGCAGTACTTC. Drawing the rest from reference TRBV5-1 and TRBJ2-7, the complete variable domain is KAGVTQTPRYLIKTRGQQVTLSCSPISGHRSVSWYQQTPGQGLQFLFEYFSETQRNKGNFPGRFSGRQFSNSRSEMNVSTLELGDSALYLCASSFGQGGEQYFGPGTRLTVT.

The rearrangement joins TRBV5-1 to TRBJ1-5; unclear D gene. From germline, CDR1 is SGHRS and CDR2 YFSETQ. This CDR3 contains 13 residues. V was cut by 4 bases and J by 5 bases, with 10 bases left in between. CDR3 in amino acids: CASSPVPDQPQHF. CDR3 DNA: TGCGCCAGCAGCCCAGTACCTGATCAGCCCCAGCATTTT.

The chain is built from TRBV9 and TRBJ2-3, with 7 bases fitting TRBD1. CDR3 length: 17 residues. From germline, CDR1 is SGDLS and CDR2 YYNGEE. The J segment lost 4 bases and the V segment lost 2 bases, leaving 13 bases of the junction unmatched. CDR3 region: CASSVGLKGGRADTQYF. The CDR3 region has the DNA TGTGCCAGCAGCGTGGGGCTTAAAGGGGGCAGGGCAGATACGCAGTATTTT.